This T cell receptor beta chain was captured by sequencing in a study of response to subunit inactivated influenza vaccine. TCRdb re-called the RT-PCR reads through MiXCR, storing one row per CDR3 protein. The sample lists under 200,000 distinct CDR3 sequences, approximately 11% seen once, with 9.5% to 15% in the top ten. Study conclusions and caveats: Each seasonal flu vaccination may recruit only limited new T cells, authors suggested.

CDR1 GTSNPN and CDR2 SVGIG come from the germline V gene (reference sequence). The CDR3 totals 15 residues. Deletions cut 5 bases from V and 4 bases from J, with 18 bases between. This clonotype has just a few counts. Its target is not known. The sequenced sample was non-naive T cells sorted from PBMCs, obtained about 40 days after vaccination. This chain joins TRBV30 and TRBJ2-1; D possibly matches TRBD1 or TRBD2 (6 bases each). This receptor was obtained from a man aged 50-59 years who received an inactivated influenza vaccine. Here the CDR3 DNA reads TGTGCCTGGGGGGGCCTAGCGCTAACTTACAATGAGCAGTTCTTC. Encoded protein: CAWGGLALTYNEQFF.